A selection of T cell receptor beta chains follows, all from one sample in a study of blood T cell repertoires in COVID-19. Method: immunoSEQ multiplex PCR; TCRdb's copy keeps in-frame clones and lacks some. The repertoire holds 230,000 or so clones, with about nine tenths as singletons. The sample consisted of PBMCs or T cells enriched from blood (not recorded which). All receptors derive from a woman in her 40s with acute COVID-19. The CDR3 runs from the conserved cysteine through the conserved F or W. A D gene is named only where the DNA matches it firmly.

j_call | d_call | v_call | cdr3_aa
TRBJ1-5 | - | TRBV3-1/TRBV3-2 | CASSQGGLGGNQPQHF
TRBJ2-7 | - | TRBV7-2 | CASSLSRGSPEQYF
TRBJ1-1 | - | TRBV5-1 | CASSLDKEAFF
TRBJ2-7 | TRBD2 | TRBV9 | CASSPSGGHDEQYF
TRBJ2-6 | TRBD1 | TRBV5-6 | CASSLGGGPGANVLTF
TRBJ1-1 | - | TRBV30 | CAWSVGGRGTEAFF
TRBJ2-7 | - | TRBV9 | CASSVGLGGNYEQYF
TRBJ2-7 | TRBD1 | TRBV2 | CASTGGYPYEQYF
TRBJ2-7 | TRBD1 | TRBV30 | CAWSGKRDSLYEQYF
TRBJ2-2 | - | TRBV24-1 | CATSTGYRELFF
TRBJ1-1 | - | TRBV2 | CASSSAGVVKNTEAFF
TRBJ2-7 | TRBD1 | TRBV10-3 | CAISEGQGSYEQYF
TRBJ2-5 | TRBD1 | TRBV12-3/TRBV12-4 | CASSLTGAETQYF
TRBJ2-1 | - | TRBV10-2 | CATEAGSLYNEQFF
TRBJ1-1 | - | TRBV3-1/TRBV3-2 | CASSQATRANTEAFF
TRBJ1-5 | - | TRBV4-3 | CASSHRWRSNQPQHF
TRBJ2-7 | - | TRBV6-5 | CASSYSNWQLAYEQYF